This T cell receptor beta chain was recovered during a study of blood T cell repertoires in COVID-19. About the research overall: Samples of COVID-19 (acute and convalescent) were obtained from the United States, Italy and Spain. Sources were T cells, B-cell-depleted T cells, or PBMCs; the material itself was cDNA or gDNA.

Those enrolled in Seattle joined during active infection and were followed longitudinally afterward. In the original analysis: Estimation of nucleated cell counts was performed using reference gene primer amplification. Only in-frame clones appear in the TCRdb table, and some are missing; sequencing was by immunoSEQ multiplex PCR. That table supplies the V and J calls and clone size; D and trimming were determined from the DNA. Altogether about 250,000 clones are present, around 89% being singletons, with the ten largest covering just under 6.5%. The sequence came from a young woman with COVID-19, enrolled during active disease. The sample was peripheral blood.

The CDR3 here is CASIPSGVGTEAFF. DNA of the CDR3: TGTGCCAGCATCCCCTCCGGGGTCGGCACTGAAGCTTTCTTT. The chain is built from TRBV7-2 and TRBJ1-1; D ambiguous. The germline V and J ends were trimmed by 7 bases and 4 bases, with 16 bases remaining between them. Germline V gene sequence: CDR1 SGHTA, CDR2 FQGNSA. This CDR3 region has 14 residues.